These T cell receptor beta chains were read from a single sample in a study of T cells in Graves' hyperthyroidism and ophthalmopathy. TCRdb reprocessed the multiplex PCR reads with MiXCR, giving one entry per CDR3 protein. The sample has roughly 500,000 distinct CDR3 sequences; about 15% are singletons. The material sequenced was blood. These receptors came from a woman aged 25-40 years with Graves' ophthalmopathy. CDR3s include the opening cysteine and the closing phenylalanine or tryptophan. The D gene is left open where the match is weak.

v_call	d_call	cdr3_aa
TRBV20-1	TRBD1	CSAPRQGPTGELFF
TRBV13	-	CASSLYPTRYGYTF
TRBV3-1	TRBD2	CASSQGVAGVTDTQYF
TRBV20-1	TRBD2	CSANLINALAGVSDTQYF
TRBV27	-	CASSGFGQDQPQHF
TRBV5-1	TRBD1	CASSLVTPGQLYEQYF
TRBV10-3	TRBD1	CAIGGTGNHEQYF
TRBV30	-	CAWTVGNEEKLFF
TRBV11-2	-	CASSLDRVRSYTF
TRBV5-1	TRBD2	CASRTSGRANEQFF
TRBV6-2/TRBV6-3	-	CASRPRVANTEAFF
TRBV7-2	-	CASSLDPGPTEGGTDTQYF
TRBV20-1	-	CSARVWGNEQFF
TRBV6-1	-	CASNPGVAFF
TRBV2	TRBD1	CASSEATGVTGELFF
TRBV28	-	CASSLRTLNYGYTF
TRBV18	-	CASSFRVNDQPQHF
TRBV18	-	CASSPPGSYGYTF
TRBV7-3	-	CASSPSPDYTQYF
TRBV7-6	-	CASSSRDTYYEQYF
TRBV9	TRBD1	CASSVGGRGTYEQYF
TRBV7-9	-	CASSQSKITGLHEQFF
TRBV7-8	TRBD2	CASSLDRTSGLKGDNEQFF
TRBV20-1	-	CSARVPGPLMNTEAFF
TRBV28	-	CASSFSRDAEAFF